This T cell receptor (beta chain) was captured by sequencing in a study of T cell responses to AZD1222 COVID-19 vaccine. Study-wide results and caveats: Sampling captured repertoires only after the peak T cell response.

Generated by immunoSEQ multiplex PCR, the TCRdb table keeps only in-frame clones and is missing some. The data show around 200,000 clones, 85% to 90% seen once. This clone was recorded once. Its antigen is as yet unknown. This CDR3 spans 12 amino acids. The V gene's germline CDR1 is SGHTS and CDR2 YDEGEE. Trimming pared 2 bases from V and 7 bases from J, leaving 9 bases between. This sequence joins TRBV5-8 and TRBJ2-5, with a weak D call TRBD2 (6 bases). Sequenced material: peripheral blood, taken 28 days after the second AZD1222 dose. The receptor's source is an adult who received the AZD1222 COVID-19 vaccine. CDR3: CASSFRGSTQYF. In DNA form, the CDR3 reads TGTGCCAGCAGCTTCCGGGGGTCGACCCAGTACTTC. The full variable domain, its missing parts supplied by reference TRBV5-8 and TRBJ2-5, is EAGVTQSPTHLIKTRGQQATLRCSPISGHTSVYWYQQALGLGLQFLLWYDEGEERNRGNFPPRFSGRQFPNYSSELNVNALELEDSALYLCASSFRGSTQYFGPGTRLLVL.